A single sample is the source of the 22 T cell receptor beta chains below, sequenced in a study of CD8 T cells in ankylosing spondylitis. TCRdb re-called the 5' RACE reads with MiXCR, one entry per CDR3 protein. Of around 280,000 distinct CDR3 sequences listed, around 18% are singletons. Sequencing was done on a sample of blood, either unsorted or a sorted T cell fraction (not recorded which). The source is a male donor with ankylosing spondylitis or in good health (not recorded which).

This clonotype was counted ten times or more. The rearrangement uses TRBV27 and TRBJ1-6; D is uncertain. Germline loops: CDR1 MNHEY, CDR2 SMNVEV (reference sequence). The V end was cut by 6 bases, the J end by 0 bases, with 6 bases between. CDR3 size: 14 residues. CDR3 residues: CASRGGSYNSPLHF. CDR3 DNA sequence: TGTGCCAGCAGAGGTGGCTCCTATAATTCACCCCTCCACTTT.

This clonotype was counted at least ten times. The junction shows a germline mismatch at one end, possibly a read error. The chain joins TRBV7-3 to TRBJ1-2; no firm D call. This CDR3 is built from 14 residues. The V gene's germline CDR1 is SGHTA and CDR2 FQGTGA. CDR3 sequence reads: CASSLTVRNSGYTF. In DNA, the CDR3 is TGTGCCAGCAGCTTAACGGTCCGAAACTCTGGCTACACCTTC.

This clonotype occurred many times. The chain links TRBV12-3 or TRBV12-4 to TRBJ1-2, with 10 bases lining up with TRBD1. This CDR3 is 15 amino acids long. Germline trimming cut 1 base from V and 2 bases from J; bases unmatched to any gene: 1. DNA for the CDR3: TGTGCCAGCAGTTTAGGGACAGGGGGAAACTATGGCTACACCTTC. Translating it yields CASSLGTGGNYGYTF.

This clonotype was recorded a few times. The CDR3: CASSPTGQQETQYF. CDR3 DNA sequence: TGTGCCAGCAGTCCCACGGGACAGCAAGAGACCCAGTACTTC. V and J are TRBV12-3 or TRBV12-4 and TRBJ2-5; 7 nucleotides match TRBD1. The J segment lost 2 bases and the V segment lost 5 bases, leaving 5 bases of the junction unmatched. The CDR3 has 14 residues.

The chain is built from TRBV28 and TRBJ2-3; TRBD2 might be the D (5 bases). CDR3 length: 14 residues. V lost 7 bases, J lost 2 bases, and 13 bases lay in between. The V gene's germline CDR1 is MDHEN and CDR2 SYDVKM. CDR3 sequence (DNA): TGTGCCAGCATATCCTCGGGATTCACAGATACGCAGTATTTT. It codes for CASISSGFTDTQYF.

This sequence joins TRBV7-2 and TRBJ2-3; the D gene is possibly TRBD2 (5 bases). The ends were cut back, 0 bases at V and 7 bases at J, with 17 bases in the middle. Germline CDR1 SGHTA, CDR2 FQGNSA. The CDR3 runs to 16 residues. CDR3 sequence reads: CASSLASEASTYTQYF. CDR3 in DNA: TGTGCCAGCAGCTTAGCTTCTGAGGCTAGCACCTATACGCAGTATTTT.

Many counts were recorded for this clonotype. This chain joins TRBV20-1 and TRBJ1-4, with unresolved D. Between the trimmed V and J ends, which lost 3 bases and 8 bases, there was a span of 13 bases. The CDR3 runs 13 residues. From germline, CDR1 is DFQATT and CDR2 SNEGSKA (reference sequence). CDR3 sequence reads: CSASSQVNEKLFF. The CDR3 DNA reads TGCAGTGCTAGTTCTCAGGTTAACGAAAAACTGTTTTTT.

This clonotype was detected only a few times. The chain uses TRBV20-1 and TRBJ1-5, with 10 bases matching TRBD1. This CDR3 is built from 15 residues. CDR1 and CDR2 from the germline V gene are DFQATT and SNEGSKA (reference sequence). V shed 0 bases, J shed 6 bases, and the junction held 5 bases outside the gene matches. Here the CDR3 reads CSARDLTGGFQPQHF. In DNA, the CDR3 is TGCAGTGCTAGAGATCTGACAGGGGGCTTTCAGCCCCAGCATTTT.

This clonotype has ten or more counts. The rearrangement uses TRBV12-3 or TRBV12-4 and TRBJ1-2; 10 nucleotides line up with TRBD1. J gave up 4 bases and V 6 bases, and 11 bases lay outside the gene matches. There are 16 residues in the CDR3. The CDR3 bases are TGTGCCAGCAGGCCGGCACAGGGACAGGGGAGCTATGGCTACACCTTC. Its translation is CASRPAQGQGSYGYTF.

This clonotype has only a few counts. The chain links TRBV5-1 to TRBJ1-1; D unresolved. V was shortened by 5 bases and J by 4 bases, with 12 bases between the two germline ends. The germline V gene encodes CDR1 SGHRS and CDR2 YFSETQ. CDR3 length: 13 residues. The CDR3 protein is CASRDPMATEAFF. The CDR3 DNA is TGCGCCAGCAGAGACCCAATGGCCACTGAAGCTTTCTTT.

V gene TRBV6-1 combines with J gene TRBJ1-1; D gene uncertain. The V end was cut by 6 bases, the J end by 4 bases, with 24 bases between. The CDR3 has 17 amino acids. Per germline, CDR1 MNHNS and CDR2 SASEGT. DNA for the CDR3: TGTGCCAGCAGCCCCGGCGCGGCCCGAGGGATTGGCACTGAAGCTTTCTTT. This gives the protein CASSPGAARGIGTEAFF.

There are a few counts of this clonotype. The conserved final phenylalanine or tryptophan is absent from the CDR3, which likely points to a read error. The gene calls are TRBV29-1 and TRBJ2-5; D uncertain. V was pared by 3 bases and J by 2 bases, with 4 bases between. The CDR3 runs to 11 residues. Germline lookup yields CDR1 SQVTM and CDR2 ANQGSEA. DNA for the CDR3: TGCAGCGTTGAGGAACAAGAGACCCAGTACTCC. Protein sequence: CSVEEQETQYS.

In this sample, this clonotype turned up many times. This rearrangement joins TRBV29-1 to TRBJ2-2, with D possibly being TRBD1 (7 bases). Trimming pared 4 bases from V and 6 bases from J, leaving 12 bases between. The CDR3 totals 13 residues. Germline V gene data show CDR1 as SQVTM and CDR2 as ANQGSEA. Here the CDR3 reads CSVVPGGSGELFF. The CDR3 coding sequence is TGCAGCGTTGTCCCAGGGGGGTCCGGGGAGCTGTTTTTT.

V gene TRBV29-1 combines with J gene TRBJ2-3; D ambiguous. The V end lost 3 bases, the J end lost 3 bases, and 7 bases lay between the germline ends. This CDR3 spans 12 amino acids. Germline CDR1 reads SQVTM; CDR2 reads ANQGSEA. The CDR3 DNA sequence: TGCAGCGTTGACGAAGGGACAGATACGCAGTATTTT. As protein: CSVDEGTDTQYF.

This clonotype was observed a handful of times. The V gene is TRBV2, the J gene TRBJ1-1; D is undetermined. Trimming took off 0 bases at V and 8 bases at J, with 7 bases between the two ends. The germline V gene has CDR1 SNHLY and CDR2 FYNNEI. CDR3 size: 12 residues. In DNA form, the CDR3 reads TGTGCCAGCAGTGAAGCTTGGGCAGAAGCTTTCTTT. This codes for CASSEAWAEAFF.

CDR3 sequence: CASSLDYTQYF. CDR3 DNA sequence: TGTGCCAGCAGCTTAGATTATACGCAGTATTTT. This chain connects TRBV7-2 to TRBJ2-3; D is unclear. Germline V gene data show CDR1 as SGHTA and CDR2 as FQGNSA. V lost 1 base and J lost 7, with 3 bases in between. The CDR3 is made up of 11 amino acids.

This clonotype has a handful of counts. The J gene is TRBJ2-1, the V gene TRBV5-1, with 10 bases that match TRBD1. Trimming took 6 bases from V and 0 from J; bases not matched to a gene: 3. This CDR3 is 15 amino acids long. Germline CDR1 is SGHRS and CDR2 is YFSETQ. As DNA, the CDR3 is TGCGCCAGCATCAGGACAGGGGGCTCCTACAATGAGCAGTTCTTC. Residues: CASIRTGGSYNEQFF.

The table lists this clonotype with many counts. V usage is TRBV13 and J usage is TRBJ2-3; weak D call: TRBD2 (6 bases). Trimming left V 6 bases short and J 5 bases short, with 21 bases between. The CDR3 extends over 16 amino acids. The germline gives CDR1 PRHDT, CDR2 FYEKMQ (reference sequence). The CDR3 protein is CASRPPGAREVDTQYF. The CDR3 bases are TGTGCCAGCAGACCTCCCGGGGCCAGGGAGGTAGATACGCAGTATTTT.

V is TRBV29-1 and J is TRBJ2-3, with D tentatively TRBD1 (5 bases). V was cut by 7 bases and J by 6 bases, with 5 bases left in between. The CDR3 runs to 9 residues. Germline values: CDR1 SQVTM, CDR2 ANQGSEA. CDR3 sequence (DNA): TGCAGCGAGGGGGATACGCAGTATTTT. It encodes CSEGDTQYF.

This clonotype was found many times. This rearrangement joins TRBV20-1 to TRBJ1-1; 7 bases are a match to TRBD1. Trimming cost V 5 bases and J 1 base; bases outside gene matches: 4. Germline V CDR1 and CDR2: DFQATT, SNEGSKA (reference sequence). The CDR3 is 13 amino acids. CDR3 in amino acids: CSAEGATNTEAFF. As DNA, the CDR3 is TGCAGTGCTGAGGGGGCAACGAACACTGAAGCTTTCTTT.

This clonotype has a single count. V gene TRBV5-5 combines with J gene TRBJ1-2; TRBD1 aligns across 7 bases. Germline V CDR1 and CDR2: SGHKS, YYEKEE (reference sequence). Germline trimming cut 0 bases from V and 8 bases from J; bases unmatched to any gene: 4. The CDR3 is 13 amino acids. CDR3 sequence: CASSLDYRGGYTF. The CDR3 nucleotides read TGTGCCAGCAGCTTGGATTACAGGGGAGGCTACACCTTC.

This clonotype has just a few counts. The V call is TRBV20-1, the J call TRBJ2-3; 8 positions agree with TRBD2. Germline V gives CDR1 DFQATT, CDR2 SNEGSKA (reference sequence). Trimming took 1 base from V and 4 from J; bases not matched to a gene: 7. The CDR3 runs 15 residues. CDR3 sequence reads: CSARVAAGLADTQYF. For the CDR3, the DNA is TGCAGTGCTAGAGTAGCCGCGGGACTAGCAGATACGCAGTATTTT.